A single sample is the source of the 28 T cell receptor beta chains below, sequenced in a study of tumor-infiltrating lymphocytes in primary liver carcinoma. Each 20-30 mg portion of unsorted bulk tissue served as the source for co-extraction of RNA and DNA. A constant-region primer primed TCR beta cDNA synthesis from 400 to 550 ng of total RNA. For TCR beta, libraries were produced by three nested multiplex PCR rounds using slightly modified ARM-PCR. Both of the initial two PCR rounds ran for about 9 cycles and employed TRBV1-TRBV30 forward primers alongside a C-beta reverse primer. TCRdb recomputed calls from the multiplex PCR reads with MiXCR, one row per CDR3 protein. This sample yields about 75,000 distinct CDR3 sequences, of which about three quarters are seen a single time; roughly 28% belongs to the top ten. The sequenced sample was tumor-adjacent normal liver tissue. Every receptor here comes from a man aged 40-49 years with primary liver carcinoma and hepatitis B virus infection.

This clonotype has at least ten counts. The germline gene is not matched at one end of the junction; a read error may be the cause. The chain combines TRBV4-1 with TRBJ2-2; D tentatively fits TRBD1 or TRBD2 (7 bases each). CDR1 and CDR2 from the germline V gene are MGHRA and YSYEKL. CDR3 size: 13 residues. In nucleotides, the CDR3 is TGCGCCAGCAGCCAAGAAAGGGGGCGGGAGCTGGTTTTT. This encodes CASSQERGRELVF.

A few counts support this clonotype. This may be a read error, as it is one base from a much larger clone. V is TRBV5-4 and J is TRBJ2-2; 8 positions agree with TRBD2. In germline, CDR1 is SGHNT, CDR2 YYREEE (reference sequence). The CDR3 is made up of 14 amino acids. DNA for the CDR3: TGTACCAGCAGATCCAGCGGGAGTTCCGGGGAGCTGTTTTTT. Amino acids: CTSRSSGSSGELFF.

The V and J genes are TRBV4-2 and TRBJ1-2; possibly TRBD1 for D (6 bases). There are 15 residues in the CDR3. Between the trimmed V and J ends, which lost 4 bases and 4 bases, there was a span of 16 bases. Germline assignment: CDR1 LGHNA and CDR2 YNFKEQ. The CDR3 reads CASSPEGGSSYGYTF. Here the CDR3 DNA reads TGTGCCAGCAGCCCCGAGGGGGGAAGCAGCTATGGCTACACCTTC.

Comment on this clonotype: Germline and junction disagree at one end, which may indicate a read error. The J gene is TRBJ2-7, the V gene TRBV4-3; D uncertain. Per germline, CDR1 LGHNA and CDR2 YSLEER. CDR3 size: 13 residues. In DNA form, the CDR3 reads TGCGCCAGCAGCCAAGATCTGCTCTACGAGCATTATTTC. It translates to CASSQDLLYEHYF.

Comments on this clonotype: At one end the junction does not follow the germline gene, possibly because of a read error. The J gene is TRBJ2-7, the V gene TRBV11-1; no firm D call. CDR1 and CDR2 (germline): SGHAT, FQDESV (reference sequence). This CDR3 is 13 amino acids long. The CDR3 DNA is TGTGCAAGCAGTGGGAAGCGATTCTACGAGCAGTACTTC. Translated: CASSGKRFYEQYF.

This clonotype has a single count. It is likely a read error, because the conserved phenylalanine at the end of the CDR3 is missing. CDR3 sequence (DNA): TGTGCCATCAGCGCGGCTAGCTCCTGCGAGCAGTACCTC. Encoded protein: CAISAASSCEQYL. The gene calls are TRBV11-2 and TRBJ2-7, with D possibly TRBD2 on 5 matching bases. The CDR3 contains 13 residues. Germline CDR1 SGHAT, CDR2 FQNNGV.

About this clonotype itself: Sequence at one end of the junction differs from germline and may be a read error. The chain recombines TRBV6-1 with TRBJ2-5, with no clear D. Germline V lookup: CDR1 MNHNS, CDR2 SASEGT. The CDR3 sequence is 14 residues long. CDR3 protein: CACSVNLGQETQYF. The CDR3 bases are TGTGCCTGCAGTGTCAATCTGGGGCAAGAGACCCAGTACTTC.

In its sample, this clonotype ranks as medium-sized. The chain couples TRBV11-2 to TRBJ1-2; possibly TRBD1 for D (6 bases). The germline V gene encodes CDR1 SGHAT and CDR2 FQNNGV. This CDR3 region has 14 residues. V lost 6 bases and J 4 bases, leaving 15 bases between the germline ends. CDR3 loop: CASSSGVPFYGYTF. CDR3 in DNA: TGTGCCAGCAGTTCAGGGGTCCCCTTCTATGGCTACACCTTC.

The rearrangement joins TRBV12-3 or TRBV12-4 to TRBJ2-2; no definite D call. The CDR3 runs to 17 residues. Trimming removed 3 bases at V and 5 bases at J, with 19 bases between. The CDR3 nucleotides read TGTGCCAGCAGTTTCCGACCACTTACTACCCATACCGGGGAGCTGTTTTTT. Protein sequence: CASSFRPLTTHTGELFF.

As concerns this clonotype: The junction does not match germline at one end; this may be a read error. This chain connects TRBV12-3 or TRBV12-4 to TRBJ2-1, with D perhaps being TRBD1 or TRBD2 (5 bases each). The CDR3 is 14 residues long. The CDR3 DNA reads as TGTGCCAGCAGTGACCAGGGACCGAACAATGAGCAGTTATTC. This codes for CASSDQGPNNEQLF.

A remark on this clonotype: A much larger clone sits a single nucleotide away, making a read error possible. CDR3 region: CASSYLLAGRASNTGELFF. The CDR3 DNA reads TGCGCCAGCAGCTACCTACTAGCGGGAAGGGCCTCGAACACCGGGGAGCTGTTTTTT. The J gene is TRBJ2-2, the V gene TRBV5-1, with 10 bases fitting TRBD2. CDR1 is SGHRS and CDR2 is YFSETQ in the germline V gene. CDR3 length: 19 residues. Trimming cost V 3 bases and J 0 bases; bases outside gene matches: 11.

Comments on this clonotype: A much larger clone differs from this one at a single base, so this may be a read error. As DNA, the CDR3 is TGTGCCTGGAGTAATACCGGGACAGGGAACGAGCAGTACTTC. Residues: CAWSNTGTGNEQYF. The chain uses TRBV30 and TRBJ2-7, with 9 bases aligning to TRBD1. The CDR3 contains 14 residues. Germline V lookup: CDR1 GTSNPN, CDR2 SVGIG (reference sequence). V lost 2 bases, J lost 5 bases, and 7 bases stayed unmatched.

This clonotype was counted at least ten times. The rearrangement links TRBV5-1 to TRBJ2-5; 8 bases agree with TRBD1. There are 12 residues in the CDR3. Germline V gene sequence: CDR1 SGHRS, CDR2 YFSETQ. Trimming took 4 bases from V and 12 from J; bases not matched to a gene: 8. This chain's CDR3 is CASSADRALKYF. The CDR3 DNA follows: TGCGCCAGCAGCGCGGACAGGGCCCTCAAGTACTTC.

A word on this clonotype: Compared with germline, one end of the junction differs, possibly owing to a read error. V and J are TRBV29-1 and TRBJ2-5; no clear D gene. Germline CDR1 SQVTM, CDR2 ANQGSEA. The CDR3 extends over 13 amino acids. The CDR3 spells CSIDWGFQETQYF. The CDR3 bases are TGCAGCATTGACTGGGGTTTCCAAGAGACCCAGTACTTC.

This clonotype was seen a single time. One end of the junction varies from germline; a read error may be responsible. J is TRBJ2-6 and V is TRBV19, with D tentatively TRBD1 (5 bases). Per the germline V gene, CDR1 is LNHDA and CDR2 is SQIVND (reference sequence). CDR3 size: 15 residues. Here the CDR3 reads CASSATRTGANVLSF. The DNA for the CDR3 is TGTGCCAGTAGTGCTACAAGAACTGGGGCCAACGTCCTGAGTTTC.

Note on this clonotype: Since the CDR3 does not end with the conserved phenylalanine or tryptophan, this likely comes from a read error. The genes are TRBV6-2 or TRBV6-3 and TRBJ2-7; no clear D. Trimming removed 2 bases at V and 2 bases at J, with 7 bases between. The CDR3 runs 13 residues. Germline loops: CDR1 MNHEY, CDR2 SVGEGT. The CDR3 bases are TGTGCCAGCAGTTACATGGGCCCCTACGAGCAGTACTTA. Protein product: CASSYMGPYEQYL.

This clonotype was detected ten times or more. V gene TRBV6-6 combines with J gene TRBJ2-7; TRBD2 agrees at 13 bases. This CDR3 is 18 amino acids long. With V trimmed by 0 bases and J by 6 bases, 11 bases remained unmatched. Looked up from germline, CDR1 is MNHNY and CDR2 is SVGAGI (reference sequence). The CDR3 loop reads CASSYSRLAGGREGEQYF. Written as DNA, the CDR3 is TGTGCCAGCAGTTACTCCCGACTAGCGGGAGGAAGGGAGGGCGAGCAGTACTTC.

This clonotype was seen a handful of times. Possible read error: a much larger clone is one base away. The rearrangement links TRBV5-4 to TRBJ2-2, with unresolved D. Between the trimmed V and J ends, which lost 3 bases and 6 bases, there was a span of 12 bases. Germline V gene data show CDR1 as SGHNT and CDR2 as YYREEE (reference sequence). The CDR3 runs 14 residues. The CDR3 loop is CASSSDSTPGELFF. CDR3 DNA: TGTGCCAGCAGCTCGGATTCAACTCCCGGGGAGCTGTTTTTT.

Of note for this clonotype: Its ends do not fully match the called genes, so a read error is possible. This chain links TRBV11-2 with TRBJ2-5; TRBD2 is a possible D gene (6 bases). Germline V gene data show CDR1 as SGHAT and CDR2 as FQNNGV. The CDR3 loop spans 18 amino acids. The CDR3 DNA follows: TGTGCCAACAGCTTAGATCCGTGGTCTATCGGGAGAGGAGAGACCCAGTGCTTC. This gives the protein CANSLDPWSIGRGETQCF.

J is TRBJ1-5 and V is TRBV6-6; D gene unclear. CDR1 is MNHNY and CDR2 is SVGAGI in the germline V gene (reference sequence). This CDR3 is 14 amino acids long. The DNA for the CDR3 is TGTGGCAGTTACTCGCGCAGGACCAATCAGCCCCAGCATTTT. Amino acid sequence: CGSYSRRTNQPQHF.

Of note for this clonotype: A read error is possible here, since a much larger clone lies one base away. V and J are TRBV5-1 and TRBJ2-7; TRBD1 might be the D (6 bases). The CDR3 spans 14 residues. With 4 bases removed from V and 3 bases from J, the gap between germline ends came to 14 bases. Germline V gene sequence: CDR1 SGHRS, CDR2 YFSETQ. CDR3 nucleotides: TGCGCCAGCAGCGGGACAAGGGGCAACTACGAGCAGTACTTC. This translates into CASSGTRGNYEQYF.

The chain recombines TRBV6-5 with TRBJ1-2; D gene unclear. Trimming cost V 2 bases and J 4 bases, with 5 bases left between them. The CDR3 runs to 12 residues. From germline, CDR1 is MNHEY and CDR2 SVGAGI. The CDR3 bases are TGTGCCAGCAGTTACCGGGGCTATGGCTACACCTTC. This translates into CASSYRGYGYTF.

V usage is TRBV29-1 and J usage is TRBJ2-7, with a tentative D call TRBD2 (6 bases). Deletions cut 0 bases from V and 5 bases from J, with 17 bases between. The CDR3 consists of 15 residues. Germline CDR1 SQVTM, CDR2 ANQGSEA. The CDR3 DNA sequence: TGCAGCGTTGAAGAAGAAGAGGACGGGAGCCACGAGCAGTACTTC. It encodes CSVEEEEDGSHEQYF.

CDR3: CANIAASPYEQYF. The CDR3 region has the DNA TGTGCCAACATCGCGGCTAGCCCCTACGAGCAGTACTTC. The chain uses TRBV11-2 and TRBJ2-7, with D perhaps TRBD2 (5 bases). The V end lost 10 bases, the J end lost 2 bases, and 15 bases lay between the germline ends. Per the germline V gene, CDR1 is SGHAT and CDR2 is FQNNGV. The CDR3 is made up of 13 amino acids.

As for this clonotype: A much larger clone lies a single base off, so this may be a read error. The chain combines TRBV4-3 with TRBJ2-3; TRBD2 matches at 8 bases. The ends lost 3 bases at V and 3 bases at J; junction bases unmatched: 11. CDR3 length equals 17 residues. Germline V gene lookup returns CDR1 LGHNA and CDR2 YSLEER. CDR3 sequence reads: CASSQDTNAGGTDTQYF. In DNA form, the CDR3 reads TGCGCCAGCAGCCAGGATACCAACGCGGGAGGAACAGATACGCAGTATTTT.

About this clonotype itself: The CDR3 does not end in the conserved phenylalanine or tryptophan, so this is likely a read error. The genes are TRBV12-3 or TRBV12-4 and TRBJ2-3; D assignment may be TRBD1 or TRBD2 (6 bases each). The length of the CDR3 is 14 residues. In nucleotides, the CDR3 is TGTGGCAGCAGTTTAGTGGGGGGCCGAGATACGCAGTATCTT. Translated, it gives CGSSLVGGRDTQYL.

Turning to this clonotype: At one end the junction does not follow the germline gene, possibly because of a read error. The chain is built from TRBV5-4 and TRBJ2-5; D gene ambiguous. This CDR3 is 14 amino acids long. Per the germline V gene, CDR1 is SGHNT and CDR2 is YYREEE (reference sequence). The CDR3 protein is CAGSRTGSQETQYF. In DNA, the CDR3 is TGTGCCGGCAGCCGCACGGGTAGCCAAGAGACTCAGTACTTC.

To note about this clonotype: Sequence at one end of the junction differs from germline and may be a read error. The chain carries TRBV11-2 and TRBJ1-2; weak D call: TRBD1 (6 bases). The CDR3 length is 13 residues. Germline CDR1 reads SGHAT; CDR2 reads FQNNGV. The chain's CDR3 is CASSSTGYYAYTF. CDR3 in DNA: TGTGCCAGCAGCTCGACAGGCTACTATGCGTACACATTC. The whole variable domain, remainder taken from reference TRBV11-2 and TRBJ1-2, is EAGVAQSPRYKIIEKRQSVAFWCNPISGHATLYWYQQILGQGPKLLIQFQNNGVVDDSQLPKDRFSAERLKGVDSTLKIQPAKLEDSAVYLCASSSTGYYAYTFGSGTRLTVV.